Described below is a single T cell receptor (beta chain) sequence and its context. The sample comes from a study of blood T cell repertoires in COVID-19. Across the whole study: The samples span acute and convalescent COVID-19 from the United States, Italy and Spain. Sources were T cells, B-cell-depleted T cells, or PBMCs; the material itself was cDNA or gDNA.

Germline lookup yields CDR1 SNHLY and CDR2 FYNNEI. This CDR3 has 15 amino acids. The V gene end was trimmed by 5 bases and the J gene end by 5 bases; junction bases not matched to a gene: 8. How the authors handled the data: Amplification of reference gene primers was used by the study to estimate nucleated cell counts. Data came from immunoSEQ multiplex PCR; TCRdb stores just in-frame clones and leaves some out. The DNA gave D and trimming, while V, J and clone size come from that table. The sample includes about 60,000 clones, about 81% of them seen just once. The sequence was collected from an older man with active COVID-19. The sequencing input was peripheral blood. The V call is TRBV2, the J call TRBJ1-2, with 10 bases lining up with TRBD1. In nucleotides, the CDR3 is TGTGCCAGCAGTATCGGACAGGGGGATCGTTATGGCTACACCTTC. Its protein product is CASSIGQGDRYGYTF.